These 5 T cell receptor beta chains were sequenced from one sample in a study of T cells expressing NK-cell markers. TCRdb re-called the 5' RACE reads; one entry per CDR3 protein, DNA not given. Its table lists around 180,000 distinct CDR3 sequences. The sequenced material came from blood T cells: a sorted CD56 or NKG2C T cell subset, CD4+ or CD8+ T cells, or bulk PBMC T cells (not recorded which). The receptors were sampled from a man aged 18 to 69 in good health.

The V and J genes are TRBV11-2 and TRBJ2-1; TCRdb picks TRBD1, but there is no DNA to check that call. The germline CDR1 and CDR2 sequences are SGHAT and FQNNGV. The CDR3 contains 16 residues. CDR3: CASSLVYRGSYNEQFF.

The CDR3 sequence: CASSLRNGVEQYF. This sequence joins TRBV13 and TRBJ2-7. The CDR3 has 13 amino acids. Germline V lookup: CDR1 PRHDT, CDR2 FYEKMQ (reference sequence). The variable domain in full, completed from reference TRBV13 and TRBJ2-7, reads AAGVIQSPRHLIKEKRETATLKCYPIPRHDTVYWYQQGPGQDPQFLISFYEKMQSDKGSIPDRFSAQQFSDYHSELNMSSLELGDSALYFCASSLRNGVEQYFGPGTRLTVT.

The chain employs TRBV7-9 and TRBJ2-5; TCRdb selects TRBD1, and the lack of DNA leaves this call unchecked. Germline CDR1 reads SEHNR; CDR2 reads FQNEAQ (reference sequence). This CDR3 contains 17 residues. This chain's CDR3 is CASSLYAGGGGQETQYF. Variable domain in full (rest from reference TRBV7-9 and TRBJ2-5): DTGVSQNPRHKITKRGQNVTFRCDPISEHNRLYWYRQTLGQGPEFLTYFQNEAQLEKSRLLSDRFSAERPKGSFSTLEIQRTEQGDSAMYLCASSLYAGGGGQETQYFGPGTRLLVL.

J is TRBJ2-4 and V is TRBV11-2; TCRdb gives TRBD2 as the D gene, but with no DNA this cannot be confirmed. The length of the CDR3 is 16 residues. Germline V lookup: CDR1 SGHAT, CDR2 FQNNGV. CDR3 residues: CASSSTSGGALNIQYF.

The rearrangement uses TRBV29-1 and TRBJ1-1. The CDR3 is 19 amino acids. Germline CDR1 reads SQVTM; CDR2 reads ANQGSEA. CDR3 residues: CSVEGSHEEFGLVNTEAFF.